These 22 T cell receptor beta chains were all obtained from the same sample, sequenced in a study of cytomegalovirus exposure and HLA in healthy donors. Repertoires were generated with immunoSEQ multiplex PCR, while TCRdb's copy carries only in-frame clones and drops some. Altogether around 56,000 clones are present, 93% being singletons, with the ten largest covering approximately 1.7%. The sequencing sample was made of PBMCs. The receptors derive from a woman aged 18-29 years in good health and CMV-seropositive.

The chain recombines TRBV6-1 with TRBJ1-1, with D uncertain. Germline V gives CDR1 MNHNS, CDR2 SASEGT. With 2 bases removed from V and 1 base from J, the gap between germline ends came to 11 bases. This CDR3 is 15 amino acids long. As DNA, the CDR3 is TGTGCCAGCAGTGAACCGGGAGACGCGAACACTGAAGCTTTCTTT. Protein: CASSEPGDANTEAFF.

This clone is a singleton in its sample. The chain employs TRBV25-1 and TRBJ1-1; D gene unclear. The CDR3 extends over 15 amino acids. From germline, CDR1 is MGHDK and CDR2 SYGVNS. V dropped 4 bases and J dropped 1 base, with 13 bases sitting between them. CDR3 loop: CASSGRTIRNTEAFF. In DNA, the CDR3 is TGTGCCAGCAGTGGGAGGACCATACGGAACACTGAAGCTTTCTTT.

The chain combines TRBV27 with TRBJ2-7, with D tentatively TRBD1 (6 bases). This CDR3 contains 14 residues. Germline lookup yields CDR1 MNHEY and CDR2 SMNVEV (reference sequence). Trimming stripped 2 bases from V and 5 bases from J, with 13 bases between. The CDR3 DNA sequence: TGTGCCAGCAGTTTAGCCAGGGGATTTAACGAGCAGTACTTC. The encoded protein is CASSLARGFNEQYF.

The chain has TRBV4-3 and TRBJ2-1, with 9 positions matching TRBD1. CDR1 is LGHNA, CDR2 YSLEER, per germline. With 4 bases clipped from V and 7 bases from J, the junction kept 8 bases outside the gene matches. This CDR3 has 15 amino acids. In nucleotides, the CDR3 is TGCGCCAGCAGCCGAGGACAGGGGTATTGGAATGAGCAGTTCTTC. Its translation: CASSRGQGYWNEQFF.

This chain connects TRBV5-1 to TRBJ1-3, with D unresolved. Germline CDR1 reads SGHRS; CDR2 reads YFSETQ. The V end lost 0 bases, the J end lost 0 bases, and 10 bases lay between the germline ends. The CDR3 loop spans 16 amino acids. The CDR3 loop reads CASSLVAGSSGNTIYF. For the CDR3, the DNA is TGCGCCAGCAGCTTGGTGGCGGGGAGCTCTGGAAACACCATATATTTT.

V is TRBV10-2 and J is TRBJ2-1, with 12 bases identical to TRBD2. Germline V lookup: CDR1 WSHSY, CDR2 SAAADI. With V trimmed by 4 bases and J by 8 bases, 6 bases remained unmatched. This CDR3 has 15 amino acids. For the CDR3, the DNA is TGCGCCAGCAGTGGAGCTAGCGGGGGGGTTCATGAGCAGTTCTTC. It is translated as CASSGASGGVHEQFF.

This chain connects TRBV27 to TRBJ2-2; TRBD2 matches 10 bases. The germline V gene has CDR1 MNHEY and CDR2 SMNVEV (reference sequence). J gave up 4 bases and V 7 bases, and 9 bases lay outside the gene matches. The CDR3 contains 16 residues. The CDR3 reads CASNRGLASSTGELFF. In nucleotides, the CDR3 is TGTGCCAGCAATCGGGGACTAGCGTCGAGCACCGGGGAGCTGTTTTTT.

The chain links TRBV7-9 to TRBJ1-6, with 9 bases fitting TRBD1. The CDR3 loop spans 16 amino acids. CDR1 and CDR2 from the germline V gene are SEHNR and FQNEAQ (reference sequence). V was pared by 5 bases and J by 7 bases, with 9 bases of the junction left unmatched. Written as DNA, the CDR3 is TGTGCCAGCAGCCCCCCTGGGACAGGGACAAATTCACCCCTCCACTTT. Its protein is CASSPPGTGTNSPLHF.

The chain has TRBV19 and TRBJ1-1; D remains ambiguous. Germline V gene data show CDR1 as LNHDA and CDR2 as SQIVND (reference sequence). V was shortened by 2 bases and J by 5 bases, with 12 bases between the two germline ends. The CDR3 loop spans 14 amino acids. The CDR3 sequence is CASSILGPGTEAFF. As DNA, the CDR3 is TGTGCCAGTAGTATACTCGGACCGGGGACTGAAGCTTTCTTT.

The chain combines TRBV5-1 with TRBJ1-2; D is possibly TRBD1 (6 bases). CDR1 and CDR2 (germline): SGHRS, YFSETQ. The V end lost 0 bases, the J end lost 8 bases, and 11 bases lay between the germline ends. The CDR3 length is 13 residues. This CDR3 reads CASSLEGGSGYTF. CDR3 sequence (DNA): TGCGCCAGCAGCTTGGAAGGGGGAAGCGGCTACACCTTC.

The chain has TRBV9 and TRBJ2-1; 16 bases are shared with TRBD2. Germline assignment: CDR1 SGDLS and CDR2 YYNGEE. This CDR3 has 18 residues. The J segment lost 12 bases and the V segment lost 0 bases, leaving 12 bases of the junction unmatched. The CDR3 region is CASSVAGLAGGFIDPQFF. The CDR3 nucleotides are TGTGCCAGCAGCGTAGCGGGACTAGCGGGGGGGTTTATCGACCCGCAGTTCTTC.

The CDR3 nucleotides are TGTGCCAGCAGCTTAATCCATCCAGTCGTTTATGGCTACACCTTC. It translates to CASSLIHPVVYGYTF. The chain recombines TRBV7-9 with TRBJ1-2; D remains ambiguous. There are 15 residues in the CDR3. Between the trimmed V and J ends, which lost 2 bases and 5 bases, there was a span of 15 bases. From germline, CDR1 is SEHNR and CDR2 FQNEAQ (reference sequence).

This rearrangement joins TRBV7-8 to TRBJ2-3; D perhaps matches TRBD2 (6 bases). CDR1 and CDR2 from the germline V gene are SGHVS and FQNEAQ. Between the trimmed V and J ends, which lost 2 bases and 4 bases, there was a span of 10 bases. This CDR3 has 14 residues. The CDR3 region has the DNA TGTGCCAGCAGCTTAAGACTAGTATCAGATACGCAGTATTTT. Protein product: CASSLRLVSDTQYF.

V and J are TRBV25-1 and TRBJ2-3; 8 bases agree with TRBD2. With V trimmed by 1 base and J by 4 bases, 7 bases remained unmatched. Germline values: CDR1 MGHDK, CDR2 SYGVNS. The CDR3 length is 16 residues. The DNA of the CDR3 is TGTGCCAGCAGTGAATTTTTACACGGGGGGGCAGATACGCAGTATTTT. It is translated as CASSEFLHGGADTQYF.

The V call is TRBV9, the J call TRBJ1-6; perhaps TRBD1 as D (6 bases). V dropped 3 bases and J dropped 7 bases, with 14 bases sitting between them. The CDR3 consists of 15 residues. From germline, CDR1 is SGDLS and CDR2 YYNGEE. The CDR3 loop is CASSGAGVGNSPLHF. CDR3 in DNA: TGTGCCAGCAGCGGTGCAGGGGTAGGGAATTCACCCCTCCACTTT.

Concerning this clone: Other DNA sequences in the same sample also yield this CDR3. The V call is TRBV5-1, the J call TRBJ2-7; possibly TRBD1 for D (6 bases). Germline V gene lookup returns CDR1 SGHRS and CDR2 YFSETQ. The CDR3 is made up of 13 amino acids. V was shortened by 4 bases and J by 1 base, with 9 bases between the two germline ends. As DNA, the CDR3 is TGCGCCAGCAGCGCCGGACAGTCCTACGAGCAGTACTTC. This gives the protein CASSAGQSYEQYF. Combining the CDR3 with reference TRBV5-1 and TRBJ2-7 gives the whole variable domain KAGVTQTPRYLIKTRGQQVTLSCSPISGHRSVSWYQQTPGQGLQFLFEYFSETQRNKGNFPGRFSGRQFSNSRSEMNVSTLELGDSALYLCASSAGQSYEQYFGPGTRLTVT.

The rearrangement links TRBV30 to TRBJ1-2, with TRBD1 identical over 9 bases. The V gene end was trimmed by 4 bases and the J gene end by 4 bases; junction bases not matched to a gene: 4. The germline V gene has CDR1 GTSNPN and CDR2 SVGIG (reference sequence). This CDR3 is built from 13 residues. CDR3 residues: CAWTRDRAYGYTF. CDR3 bases: TGTGCCTGGACGCGGGACAGGGCCTATGGCTACACCTTC.

The genes are TRBV5-5 and TRBJ2-7; D remains ambiguous. The CDR3 sequence is 14 residues long. The germline V gene encodes CDR1 SGHKS and CDR2 YYEKEE (reference sequence). Trimming removed 3 bases from V and 1 base from J, with 11 bases in between. The CDR3 region has the DNA TGTGCCAGCAGCTGGCTAGACGGGTCCTACGAGCAGTACTTC. Translated: CASSWLDGSYEQYF.

The sample holds one count of this clone. The genes are TRBV19 and TRBJ1-1; 8 bases fit TRBD1. This CDR3 contains 16 residues. The junction had 9 bases not matched to a gene; V was cut back by 4 bases and J by 2 bases. Germline V gene sequence: CDR1 LNHDA, CDR2 SQIVND (reference sequence). CDR3 in amino acids: CASSRGAGQGNTEAFF. CDR3 nucleotides: TGTGCCAGTAGTAGAGGCGCTGGACAGGGAAACACTGAAGCTTTCTTT.

The chain is built from TRBV28 and TRBJ1-6, with TRBD1 as a possible D gene (5 bases). Deletions cut 3 bases from V and 10 bases from J, with 16 bases between. The germline gives CDR1 MDHEN, CDR2 SYDVKM. This CDR3 is built from 15 residues. The CDR3 DNA reads as TGTGCCAGCAGTTTGACTCAGGGCCGCGGCTCACCCCTCCACTTT. This codes for CASSLTQGRGSPLHF.

The V and J genes are TRBV19 and TRBJ1-4; D may be TRBD1 (6 bases). This CDR3 comprises 14 residues. The germline V and J ends were trimmed by 2 bases and 7 bases, with 11 bases remaining between them. The germline CDR1 and CDR2 sequences are LNHDA and SQIVND (reference sequence). CDR3 nucleotide sequence: TGTGCCAGTAGTATACGGGGGGCCGGTGAAAAACTGTTTTTT. As protein: CASSIRGAGEKLFF. Full variable domain (remainder filled in from reference TRBV19 and TRBJ1-4): DGGITQSPKYLFRKEGQNVTLSCEQNLNHDAMYWYRQDPGQGLRLIYYSQIVNDFQKGDIAEGYSVSREKKESFPLTVTSAQKNPTAFYLCASSIRGAGEKLFFGSGTQLSVL.

This chain joins TRBV6-5 and TRBJ2-7; D remains unclear. The CDR3 contains 13 residues. V lost 7 bases, J lost 3 bases, and 13 bases lay in between. Germline V gene lookup returns CDR1 MNHEY and CDR2 SVGAGI. Here the CDR3 reads CASKMSVDYEQYF. The CDR3 DNA follows: TGTGCCAGCAAAATGAGCGTGGACTACGAGCAGTACTTC.